Shown below are 22 T cell receptor beta chains from a single sample sequenced in a study of blood T cells in healthy people across ages (dated by TCRdb to about 2015). The library came from 5' RACE. The instrument was an Illumina HiSeq 2500. A second PCR of roughly 7 to 11 cycles was performed with a sample-barcoded 5' primer and a J-beta primer mix. Using fastp at Q25 and MiXCR, TCRdb reprocessed the public reads and kept productive beta chains. Rows matching on CDR3 protein sequence are summarized as one entry with the most common DNA and genes. The sample table shows over 1,300,000 distinct CDR3 sequences, and approximately 59% are seen once. The ten largest clones capture 6.5% to 8.5% of the sample. Sequencing used blood. The source of these receptors is a man younger than 35 in good health.

This clonotype has a handful of counts. Written as DNA, the CDR3 is TGTGCCACCAGCAGAGAAAGGAGGGCCCCAGATACGCAGTATTTT. It is translated as CATSRERRAPDTQYF. The rearrangement joins TRBV15 to TRBJ2-3, with a tentative D call TRBD2 (6 bases). Trimming shortened V by 0 bases and J by 4 bases, and 11 bases separated the two germline ends. The CDR3 is made up of 15 amino acids. From germline, CDR1 is LNHNV and CDR2 YYDKDF (reference sequence).

The rearrangement uses TRBV5-1 and TRBJ2-7; tentative D call: TRBD2 (5 bases). This CDR3 has 15 amino acids. The germline V gene encodes CDR1 SGHRS and CDR2 YFSETQ. Trimming pared 2 bases from V and 2 bases from J, leaving 14 bases between. The DNA for the CDR3 is TGCGCCAGCAGCTTCCGCCAGGCGGGCACCTACGAGCAGTACTTC. It codes for CASSFRQAGTYEQYF.

This chain links TRBV7-2 with TRBJ2-5, with no clear D. CDR1 SGHTA and CDR2 FQGNSA come from the germline V gene. There are 16 residues in the CDR3. V lost 1 base to trimming and J lost 2 bases, with 14 bases between them. The chain's CDR3 is CASSLVGRQLQETQYF. DNA for the CDR3: TGTGCCAGCAGCTTAGTGGGCAGGCAGCTACAAGAGACCCAGTACTTC.

The rearrangement joins TRBV6-2 or TRBV6-3 to TRBJ2-3; 8 nucleotides agree with TRBD1. The trim removed 10 bases at V and 3 bases at J, leaving 6 bases unmatched. The CDR3 runs 13 residues. Germline V gene lookup returns CDR1 MNHEY and CDR2 SVGEGT. CDR3 DNA sequence: TGTGCCATTCTTCAGGGGGCTACAGATACGCAGTATTTT. Encoded protein: CAILQGATDTQYF.

The chain uses TRBV4-1 and TRBJ2-1; possibly TRBD1 for D (8 bases). The germline V gene has CDR1 MGHRA and CDR2 YSYEKL. The CDR3 is made up of 16 amino acids. The V end was cut by 4 bases, the J end by 8 bases, with 21 bases between. The CDR3 loop is CASSLFPGGQGHEQFF. The CDR3 DNA reads TGCGCCAGCAGCCTCTTCCCGGGAGGACAGGGACATGAGCAGTTCTTC.

This chain joins TRBV6-5 and TRBJ1-6; TRBD1 matches at 9 bases. Germline V gives CDR1 MNHEY, CDR2 SVGAGI. J was trimmed by 7 bases and V by 6 bases; bases with no gene match: 7. CDR3 length: 15 residues. The CDR3 DNA sequence: TGTGCCAGCAGGTGGACAGGGGTTACCAATTCACCCCTCCACTTT. It codes for CASRWTGVTNSPLHF.

This rearrangement joins TRBV6-1 to TRBJ1-1; no clear D gene. Germline loops: CDR1 MNHNS, CDR2 SASEGT. V shed 4 bases and J shed 5 bases, with 11 bases lying between them. The CDR3 extends over 13 amino acids. This chain's CDR3 is CASSAVRTTEAFF. CDR3 in DNA: TGTGCCAGCAGTGCGGTAAGAACGACTGAAGCTTTCTTT.

This clonotype was seen a single time. Here the CDR3 reads CARSSRDRGLQETQYF. Written as DNA, the CDR3 is TGTGCCAGGAGTAGCCGGGACAGGGGGCTCCAAGAGACCCAGTACTTC. The chain has TRBV6-1 and TRBJ2-5; 12 bases map to TRBD1. V was clipped by 9 bases and J by 1 base; unmatched bases: 9. The CDR3 consists of 16 residues. Germline CDR1 is MNHNS and CDR2 is SASEGT.

The V call is TRBV5-1, the J call TRBJ1-5, with 8 bases identical to TRBD1. CDR1 SGHRS and CDR2 YFSETQ come from the germline V gene. V shed 4 bases, J shed 7 bases, and the junction held 7 bases outside the gene matches. This CDR3 region has 14 residues. CDR3 amino acids: CASSLQGGGQPQHF. The DNA for the CDR3 is TGCGCCAGCAGCCTACAGGGGGGAGGACAGCCCCAGCATTTT.

V usage is TRBV7-8 and J usage is TRBJ2-3; D remains unclear. This CDR3 comprises 13 residues. Trimming stripped 5 bases from V and 4 bases from J, with 10 bases between. CDR1 is SGHVS and CDR2 is FQNEAQ in the germline V gene. CDR3 bases: TGTGCCAGCAGCCCTTTTTCAGCAGATACGCAGTATTTT. This encodes CASSPFSADTQYF.

Details on this clonotype: The junction and the germline gene differ at one end; a read error may be behind it. The V and J genes are TRBV4-3 and TRBJ1-4; no reliable D call. The CDR3 covers 16 residues. The germline V gene has CDR1 LGHNA and CDR2 YSLEER. The CDR3 loop reads CASRQEPPGLGPKLFF. Written as DNA, the CDR3 is TGCGCCAGCAGACAAGAGCCCCCCGGGTTAGGGCCAAAACTGTTTTTT.

The chain couples TRBV20-1 to TRBJ1-2; D is undetermined. CDR1 is DFQATT, CDR2 SNEGSKA, per germline (reference sequence). V gave up 8 bases and J gave up 5 bases, with 15 bases separating them. The CDR3 loop spans 12 amino acids. The CDR3 sequence: CSPVLGGYGYTF. CDR3 coding DNA: TGCAGTCCAGTCCTTGGCGGTTATGGCTACACCTTC.

The gene calls are TRBV19 and TRBJ1-2; 8 bases map to TRBD1. Per germline, CDR1 LNHDA and CDR2 SQIVND (reference sequence). The CDR3 covers 14 residues. V trimming: 5 bases; J trimming: 5 bases; junction bases outside the gene matches: 7. For the CDR3, the DNA is TGTGCCAGTAGTGCCGCCGGGACAGGATATGGCTACACCTTC. Translation gives CASSAAGTGYGYTF.

The chain is built from TRBV7-2 and TRBJ2-1; the D is unclear. The ends were cut back, 5 bases at V and 6 bases at J, with 20 bases in the middle. The CDR3 consists of 16 residues. Germline V gene lookup returns CDR1 SGHTA and CDR2 FQGNSA. DNA for the CDR3: TGTGCCAGCAGCACCAAAGGGCGGAGACCAGTCAATGAGCAGTTCTTC. This gives the protein CASSTKGRRPVNEQFF.

The J gene is TRBJ1-4, the V gene TRBV7-9, with 7 bases that match TRBD1. Unmatched junction bases numbered 5, after V lost 2 bases and J lost 8 bases. Germline CDR1 and CDR2: SEHNR and FQNEAQ (reference sequence). The CDR3 is 14 residues long. The CDR3 loop reads CASSLLRQGEKLFF. In nucleotides, the CDR3 is TGTGCCAGCAGCTTATTGAGACAGGGCGAAAAACTGTTTTTT.

CDR3 sequence reads: CAISESGAGGLTVTDTQYF. The CDR3 DNA is TGTGCCATCAGTGAGTCAGGAGCGGGAGGCCTCACGGTCACAGATACGCAGTATTTT. The V call is TRBV10-3, the J call TRBJ2-3, with 9 nucleotides matching TRBD2. CDR1 is ENHRY and CDR2 is SYGVKD in the germline V gene. The CDR3 has 19 residues. J lost 2 bases, V lost 0 bases, and 12 bases had no gene match.

CDR3 residues: CASSRRQGAQDTQYF. The CDR3 DNA reads as TGTGCCAGCAGCCGTAGACAGGGGGCGCAAGATACGCAGTATTTT. The chain carries TRBV28 and TRBJ2-3; 10 bases fit TRBD1. The CDR3 has 15 amino acids. CDR1 is MDHEN and CDR2 is SYDVKM in the germline V gene. With 6 bases clipped from V and 5 bases from J, the junction kept 8 bases outside the gene matches.

This chain connects TRBV7-6 to TRBJ2-1, with 12 bases that match TRBD2. The CDR3 totals 17 residues. After removal of 5 bases from V and 4 bases from J, the junction contained 9 bases not matched to a gene. CDR1 and CDR2 from the germline V gene are SGHVS and FNYEAQ. Here the CDR3 DNA reads TGTGCCAGCAGCCCTAAGACTAGCGGGAGTGCGTACAATGAGCAGTTCTTC. Amino acid sequence: CASSPKTSGSAYNEQFF.

This chain links TRBV29-1 with TRBJ1-4; TRBD1 agrees at 8 bases. With 7 bases clipped from V and 2 bases from J, the junction kept 3 bases outside the gene matches. CDR3 length: 13 amino acids. The germline CDR1 and CDR2 sequences are SQVTM and ANQGSEA. Written as DNA, the CDR3 is TGCAGCGCTCAGGGGGCGACTAATGAAAAACTGTTTTTT. Protein product: CSAQGATNEKLFF.

This clonotype was counted only a few times. V is TRBV27 and J is TRBJ2-7; TRBD2 matches 9 bases. The J segment lost 2 bases and the V segment lost 2 bases, leaving 7 bases of the junction unmatched. The CDR3 is 16 amino acids. CDR1 and CDR2 from the germline V gene are MNHEY and SMNVEV (reference sequence). Here the CDR3 reads CASSLASGRHTYEQYF. CDR3 sequence (DNA): TGTGCCAGCAGTTTAGCCAGCGGGAGGCACACCTACGAGCAGTACTTC.

This clonotype was seen more than once but under ten times. This chain connects TRBV7-2 to TRBJ1-1; 7 nucleotides line up with TRBD1. Germline trimming cut 3 bases from V and 3 bases from J; bases unmatched to any gene: 7. The CDR3 spans 15 residues. Germline V CDR1 and CDR2: SGHTA, FQGNSA. The CDR3 DNA follows: TGTGCCAGCAGCTTTGGGTCAGGGGGTGACACTGAAGCTTTCTTT. This codes for CASSFGSGGDTEAFF.

This clonotype was recorded a few times. The chain joins TRBV4-1 to TRBJ2-5; 7 bases align to TRBD1. This CDR3 contains 15 residues. V shed 1 base and J 4 bases; nucleotides not matched to a gene: 6. Germline assignment: CDR1 MGHRA and CDR2 YSYEKL. CDR3 nucleotide sequence: TGCGCCAGCAGCCAAGGTCTAGGGGGCATAGAGACCCAGTACTTC. Its translation: CASSQGLGGIETQYF.